This section outlines one TCR beta chain sequence together with its context. In the authors' methods: Estimation of nucleated cell counts was performed using reference gene primer amplification. Generated by immunoSEQ multiplex PCR, the TCRdb table keeps only in-frame clones and is missing some. V and J calls and clone size are given by that table; D and trimming were obtained from the DNA. Of 350,000 to 450,000 clones in the sample, around 84% are singletons; the top ten hold roughly 3.6%. The record originates from a study of blood T cell repertoires in COVID-19. Study-wide context: Whether acute or convalescent, the COVID-19 samples came from the United States, Italy and Spain. Sources were T cells, B-cell-depleted T cells, or PBMCs; the material itself was cDNA or gDNA.

V was trimmed by 2 bases and J by 1 base, leaving 11 bases between them. Looked up from germline, CDR1 is MNHNS and CDR2 is SASEGT. The CDR3 runs 15 residues. The sequenced sample was peripheral blood. This sequence joins TRBV6-1 and TRBJ1-2, with TRBD1 as a possible D gene (6 bases). This TCR was sampled from a woman under 30 with acute or convalescent COVID-19. In DNA, the CDR3 is TGTGCCAGCAGTGAACGGTTAGGGGGTAACTATGGCTACACCTTC. Translation gives CASSERLGGNYGYTF.